This T cell receptor (beta chain) was documented in a study of blood T cell repertoires in COVID-19. For the study at large: Spain, Italy and the United States supplied samples that represented acute and convalescent COVID-19.

In the original analysis: Nucleated cell counts were estimated from reference gene primer amplification. TCRdb keeps only in-frame clones here, not all; method: immunoSEQ multiplex PCR. Clonal size and the V and J genes are those of that table, whereas D and trimming came from the DNA. The table has some 80,000 clones, about nine tenths seen once; the top ten hold roughly 3.1%. This clone has just one count. Sequencing was carried out using peripheral blood. The source of this sequence is a woman aged 45-59 years with active or convalescent COVID-19.

The CDR3 DNA sequence: TGTGCCACCAGCAGAGATGGACGGAGGAGTGATGGCTACACCTTC. Protein product: CATSRDGRRSDGYTF. The chain has TRBV15 and TRBJ1-2, with D uncertain. CDR1 is LNHNV, CDR2 YYDKDF, per germline (reference sequence). Trimming took 0 bases from V and 6 from J, leaving 14 bases between them. This CDR3 is built from 15 residues.